This T cell receptor beta chain was recovered during a study of blood T cell repertoires in COVID-19. Turning to the study itself: Samples representing acute and convalescent COVID-19 were sourced from the United States, Italy and Spain.

In the source study's methods: It was from reference gene primer amplification that nucleated cell counts were estimated. The method was immunoSEQ multiplex PCR; TCRdb's version includes in-frame clones alone and lacks a portion of them. V and J calls and clone size are as listed in that table; D and trimming were resolved from the DNA. This sample has about 210,000 clones, with just under 90% found just once. The age range of participants was about 18 to 100 years, with residence in about two dozen US areas. In assigning cohorts, the study relied on participant-reported clinical history. Sequences were obtained from PBMCs or T cells enriched from blood (not recorded which). The clonotype comes from a man aged 25 to 40 who had recovered from COVID-19.

CDR3 bases: TGTGCCACCAGTGAAGGACGGGACTACGGGCAGCAGTACTTC. Translated, it gives CATSEGRDYGQQYF. The V and J genes are TRBV24-1 and TRBJ2-7; 7 bases fit TRBD2. This CDR3 has 14 residues. The J segment lost 8 bases and the V segment lost 4 bases, leaving 10 bases of the junction unmatched. Germline CDR1 is KGHDR and CDR2 is SFDVKD.